A selection of T cell receptor beta chains follows, all from one sample in a study of OX40 agonist ivuxolimab in advanced cancers. Clones were read by immunoSEQ multiplex PCR, and TCRdb kept only the in-frame ones, dropping some. The sample includes about 67,000 clones, roughly 82% seen only once; the top ten take roughly 2.6%. Source: CD4+ or CD8+ T cells sorted from blood, taken in a trial of the OX40 agonist ivuxolimab. Receptors were obtained from an adult with an advanced solid tumor such as melanoma, head and neck, liver or kidney cancer. The CDR3 runs from the conserved cysteine through the conserved F or W. The order of the fields is clone size, V gene, J gene, D gene, CDR3 protein, CDR3 DNA. The D gene is left open where the match is weak. Clone size, where shown, is once, few, many, or a class for clones that have expanded.

size: .; V: TRBV20-1; J: TRBJ1-5; D: .; CDR3: CSARDMGPQHF; DNA: TGCAGTGCTAGAGACATGGGGCCCCAGCATTTT
size: .; V: TRBV19; J: TRBJ1-1; D: .; CDR3: CASKSGQMNTEAFF; DNA: TGTGCCAGTAAATCTGGACAGATGAACACTGAAGCTTTCTTT
size: .; V: TRBV6-1; J: TRBJ1-1; D: .; CDR3: CAGGQRLNTEAFF; DNA: TGTGCCGGAGGTCAGAGACTGAACACTGAAGCTTTCTTT
size: .; V: TRBV18; J: TRBJ1-2; D: .; CDR3: CASSPEGRGYGYTF; DNA: TGTGCCAGCTCACCAGAGGGCCGGGGCTATGGCTACACCTTC
size: .; V: TRBV7-2; J: TRBJ1-1; D: TRBD1; CDR3: CASSPGQLNTEAFF; DNA: TGTGCCAGCAGCCCGGGACAGCTTAACACTGAAGCTTTCTTT
size: .; V: TRBV6-6; J: TRBJ2-2; D: .; CDR3: CASSYSGGAGELFF; DNA: TGTGCCAGCAGTTACTCGGGTGGCGCCGGGGAGCTGTTTTTT
size: .; V: TRBV6-6; J: TRBJ1-4; D: .; CDR3: CASSDGRINEKLFF; DNA: TGTGCCAGCAGCGACGGCCGGATTAATGAAAAACTGTTTTTT
size: .; V: TRBV5-1; J: TRBJ2-7; D: TRBD1; CDR3: CASSLMTGAISYEQYF; DNA: TGCGCCAGCAGCTTGATGACAGGGGCCATTTCCTACGAGCAGTACTTC
size: .; V: TRBV18; J: TRBJ1-3; D: TRBD1; CDR3: CASSPPNLRTGGGLGNTIYF; DNA: TGTGCCAGCTCACCACCGAATTTGAGGACAGGGGGAGGACTTGGAAACACCATATATTTT
size: .; V: TRBV14; J: TRBJ1-2; D: TRBD1; CDR3: CASSQGQSYGYTF; DNA: TGTGCCAGCAGCCAGGGACAGAGCTATGGCTACACCTTC
size: .; V: TRBV19; J: TRBJ1-1; D: TRBD1; CDR3: CASSTVPGQGSAFF; DNA: TGTGCCAGTAGTACCGTCCCGGGACAGGGTTCGGCTTTCTTT
size: .; V: TRBV7-6; J: TRBJ1-3; D: .; CDR3: CASSPQQANSGNTIYF; DNA: TGTGCCAGCAGCCCACAACAGGCGAACTCTGGAAACACCATATATTTT
size: .; V: TRBV6-6; J: TRBJ2-1; D: TRBD1; CDR3: CASTTGDTHRTGEQFF; DNA: TGTGCCAGCACTACAGGGGACACCCATAGGACCGGTGAGCAGTTCTTC
size: .; V: TRBV6-5; J: TRBJ1-5; D: .; CDR3: CASSYGPAGQPQHF; DNA: TGTGCCAGCAGTTACGGACCTGCGGGACAGCCCCAGCATTTT
size: .; V: TRBV9; J: TRBJ1-2; D: .; CDR3: CASSVGAQESGYTF; DNA: TGTGCCAGCAGCGTAGGGGCCCAGGAAAGTGGCTACACCTTC
size: .; V: TRBV7-9; J: TRBJ2-1; D: .; CDR3: CASSPTLALRGNEQFF; DNA: TGTGCCAGCAGCCCTACTTTAGCCCTGCGGGGCAATGAGCAGTTCTTC
size: .; V: TRBV7-6; J: TRBJ2-3; D: .; CDR3: CASSLAGERTDTQYF; DNA: TGTGCCAGCAGCTTAGCAGGGGAACGCACAGATACGCAGTATTTT
size: once; V: TRBV28; J: TRBJ1-2; D: .; CDR3: CASSLSVGNGYTF; DNA: TGTGCCAGCAGTTTATCGGTGGGTAATGGCTACACCTTC
size: .; V: TRBV7-9; J: TRBJ1-2; D: .; CDR3: CASSTVNYGYTF; DNA: TGTGCCAGTTCGACAGTGAACTATGGCTACACCTTC
size: .; V: TRBV27; J: TRBJ2-7; D: .; CDR3: CASSQPGRQGRQQYF; DNA: TGTGCCAGCAGTCAACCCGGTCGCCAGGGACGGCAGCAGTACTTC
size: .; V: TRBV5-5; J: TRBJ2-6; D: .; CDR3: CASSPWTVGANVLTF; DNA: TGTGCCAGCAGCCCGTGGACAGTTGGGGCCAACGTCCTGACTTTC
size: .; V: TRBV7-3; J: TRBJ2-7; D: .; CDR3: CASSPSYSRQFEWEQYF; DNA: TGTGCCAGCAGCCCTTCCTATAGCCGGCAGTTTGAGTGGGAGCAGTACTTC
size: .; V: TRBV11-2; J: TRBJ2-7; D: .; CDR3: CASSEGSFMNSYEQYF; DNA: TGTGCCAGCAGCGAAGGGTCATTTATGAACTCCTACGAGCAGTACTTC
size: .; V: TRBV9; J: TRBJ2-3; D: .; CDR3: CASSVVGWVTDTQYF; DNA: TGTGCCAGCAGCGTAGTTGGATGGGTCACAGATACGCAGTATTTT
size: .; V: TRBV6-1; J: TRBJ2-3; D: .; CDR3: CASSAVRQGSTDTQYF; DNA: TGTGCCAGCAGTGCCGTTAGGCAGGGTAGCACAGATACGCAGTATTTT
size: .; V: TRBV2; J: TRBJ2-3; D: TRBD1; CDR3: CASSSQGQGGPDTQYF; DNA: TGTGCCAGCAGCAGCCAGGGACAGGGTGGGCCAGATACGCAGTATTTT
size: .; V: TRBV7-9; J: TRBJ2-7; D: .; CDR3: CASSVEGRPYYEQYF; DNA: TGTGCCAGCAGCGTAGAGGGCAGGCCCTACTACGAGCAGTACTTC
size: .; V: TRBV5-1; J: TRBJ1-6; D: .; CDR3: CASSLGGSSYNSPLHF; DNA: TGCGCCAGCAGCTTGGGAGGGAGCTCCTATAATTCACCCCTCCACTTT
size: .; V: TRBV5-1; J: TRBJ2-3; D: TRBD1; CDR3: CASSVPDRGRTDTQYF; DNA: TGCGCCAGCAGCGTCCCTGACAGGGGGCGCACAGATACGCAGTATTTT
size: .; V: TRBV2; J: TRBJ1-2; D: .; CDR3: CASVQGANYGYTF; DNA: TGTGCCAGCGTACAGGGAGCTAACTATGGCTACACCTTC
size: .; V: TRBV21-1; J: TRBJ1-3; D: .; CDR3: CASSKVRGSHSGNTIYF; DNA: TGTGCCAGCAGCAAAGTTAGGGGCAGCCACTCTGGAAACACCATATATTTT
size: .; V: TRBV2; J: TRBJ2-3; D: .; CDR3: CASSEIAGGADTQYF; DNA: TGTGCCAGCAGTGAAATTGCAGGGGGGGCAGATACGCAGTATTTT
size: .; V: TRBV5-6; J: TRBJ2-5; D: TRBD2; CDR3: CASSPNAGGGARETQYF; DNA: TGTGCCAGCAGCCCCAACGCGGGCGGGGGGGCCCGGGAGACCCAGTACTTC
size: .; V: TRBV6-1; J: TRBJ2-1; D: TRBD1; CDR3: CASSEKEDRGRHNEQFF; DNA: TGTGCCAGCAGTGAAAAGGAAGACAGGGGGCGCCACAATGAGCAGTTCTTC
size: once; V: TRBV5-1; J: TRBJ2-5; D: .; CDR3: CASSLVEVRGTETQYF; DNA: TGCGCCAGCAGCTTGGTTGAGGTCAGGGGAACGGAGACCCAGTACTTC
size: .; V: TRBV27; J: TRBJ2-4; D: TRBD1; CDR3: CASSLGQVGNIQYF; DNA: TGTGCCAGCAGTTTGGGACAGGTTGGAAACATTCAGTACTTC
size: .; V: TRBV18; J: TRBJ2-7; D: TRBD2; CDR3: CASSPLAGGLLEQYF; DNA: TGTGCCAGCTCACCACTCGCGGGGGGGCTGCTCGAGCAGTACTTC
size: .; V: TRBV4-3; J: TRBJ2-3; D: .; CDR3: CASSRRGSSTDTQYF; DNA: TGCGCCAGCAGCCGCAGGGGCTCTAGCACAGATACGCAGTATTTT
size: .; V: TRBV5-6; J: TRBJ2-4; D: TRBD1; CDR3: CASSFWTGTGQNIQYF; DNA: TGTGCCAGCAGCTTTTGGACCGGGACAGGGCAAAACATTCAGTACTTC
size: .; V: TRBV19; J: TRBJ2-3; D: TRBD1; CDR3: CASSRGQGRTDTQYF; DNA: TGTGCCAGTAGTAGAGGACAGGGGCGAACAGATACGCAGTATTTT
size: .; V: TRBV5-1; J: TRBJ2-2; D: .; CDR3: CASSLLGETGELFF; DNA: TGCGCCAGCAGCTTGTTGGGGGAAACCGGGGAGCTGTTTTTT
size: .; V: TRBV9; J: TRBJ1-4; D: .; CDR3: CASTLSGAFNEKLFF; DNA: TGTGCCAGCACGTTATCGGGAGCCTTTAATGAAAAACTGTTTTTT
size: .; V: TRBV4-3; J: TRBJ1-1; D: .; CDR3: CASSQDFRRLLNTEAFF; DNA: TGCGCCAGCAGCCAAGACTTTAGGAGGCTGCTGAACACTGAAGCTTTCTTT
size: .; V: TRBV10-3; J: TRBJ1-2; D: .; CDR3: CAISEGGAGYGYTF; DNA: TGTGCCATCAGTGAGGGGGGGGCCGGGTATGGCTACACCTTC
size: .; V: TRBV13; J: TRBJ1-6; D: TRBD1; CDR3: CASSFGRTGGNSPLHF; DNA: TGTGCCAGCAGCTTCGGCCGGACAGGGGGGAATTCACCCCTCCACTTT
size: .; V: TRBV28; J: TRBJ2-7; D: TRBD1; CDR3: CASSFSGGRTEQYF; DNA: TGTGCCAGCAGTTTTTCAGGGGGCCGGACTGAGCAGTACTTC
size: .; V: TRBV29-1; J: TRBJ2-7; D: .; CDR3: CSVRESSYEQYF; DNA: TGCAGCGTTCGGGAGAGCTCCTACGAGCAGTACTTC
size: .; V: TRBV30; J: TRBJ1-5; D: TRBD1; CDR3: CAGKQGAQSVNQPQHF; DNA: TGTGCCGGTAAACAGGGGGCCCAATCTGTCAATCAGCCCCAGCATTTT
size: .; V: TRBV9; J: TRBJ2-1; D: TRBD1; CDR3: CASSGTGTGAYNEQFF; DNA: TGTGCCAGCAGCGGAACCGGGACAGGGGCCTACAATGAGCAGTTCTTC
size: .; V: TRBV10-1; J: TRBJ1-6; D: .; CDR3: CASSEDTSNFSPLHF; DNA: TGCGCCAGCAGTGAGGACACGTCTAACTTTTCACCCCTCCACTTT
size: .; V: TRBV18; J: TRBJ1-2; D: TRBD1; CDR3: CASSPNTGGAGYGYTF; DNA: TGTGCCAGCTCACCCAATACAGGGGGCGCAGGCTATGGCTACACCTTC
size: .; V: TRBV14; J: TRBJ2-3; D: .; CDR3: CASSDQIGRNTQYF; DNA: TGTGCCAGCAGCGACCAGATAGGGCGAAATACGCAGTATTTT
size: .; V: TRBV6-1; J: TRBJ2-7; D: .; CDR3: CASSDIGYYEQYF; DNA: TGTGCCAGCAGTGACATAGGTTACTACGAGCAGTACTTC
size: .; V: TRBV28; J: TRBJ2-7; D: TRBD1; CDR3: CASRKGQGTYEQYF; DNA: TGTGCCAGCAGAAAAGGACAGGGGACGTACGAGCAGTACTTC
size: .; V: TRBV28; J: TRBJ2-5; D: .; CDR3: CASRGLRNWGQETQYF; DNA: TGTGCCAGCCGCGGGCTCAGGAATTGGGGGCAAGAGACCCAGTACTTC
size: once; V: TRBV7-2; J: TRBJ2-7; D: .; CDR3: CASSLAGGLGYEQYF; DNA: TGTGCCAGCAGCTTAGCTGGGGGCCTGGGGTACGAGCAGTACTTC
size: .; V: TRBV5-6; J: TRBJ1-1; D: TRBD1; CDR3: CASSNLGQGYTEAFF; DNA: TGTGCCAGCAGCAACCTAGGACAGGGGTACACTGAAGCTTTCTTT
size: .; V: TRBV4-3; J: TRBJ1-4; D: .; CDR3: CASSQTQGSTNEKLFF; DNA: TGCGCCAGCAGCCAGACCCAGGGGTCAACTAATGAAAAACTGTTTTTT
size: once; V: TRBV21-1; J: TRBJ1-2; D: .; CDR3: CASPRKSGENYGYTF; DNA: TGTGCCAGCCCCAGAAAGTCAGGAGAGAACTATGGCTACACCTTC
size: .; V: TRBV7-8; J: TRBJ2-7; D: .; CDR3: CASSNPGYQSYEQYF; DNA: TGTGCCAGCAGCAATCCAGGGTATCAGTCCTACGAGCAGTACTTC